Below, 9 T cell receptor beta chains from the same sample are listed, as sequenced in a study of spatial heterogeneity in lung cancer (dated by TCRdb to 2018 to 2020). This specimen's time point label, interpreted: sample taken at primary tumor resection. Without any cell sorting, TCR sequencing was performed on whole RNA extracted either from tumor and nontumor lung tissue or from cryopreserved PBMC samples. The receptor library was made with 5' RACE. The sequencer was a NextSeq 500. TCRdb reworked the public reads: Q25 trimming with fastp, MiXCR clone assembly, productive beta chains retained. Under each unique CDR3 protein, matching rows form one entry showing the most common genes and DNA. For this sample there are about 38,000 distinct CDR3 sequences; around 7% appear just once. In total, the top ten clones hold 28% of the sample. The sample here was PBMCs, taken at surgery. The receptors come from a male donor with early-stage non-small cell lung cancer.

The sample holds many counts of this clonotype. The rearrangement joins TRBV2 to TRBJ2-5; weak D call: TRBD2 (5 bases). Germline V gives CDR1 SNHLY, CDR2 FYNNEI. This CDR3 region has 11 residues. V lost 7 bases, J lost 4 bases, and 7 bases lay in between. The CDR3 sequence is CASKAGETQYF. For the CDR3, the DNA is TGTGCCAGCAAGGCGGGAGAGACCCAGTACTTC.

This clonotype was observed many times. The gene calls are TRBV7-9 and TRBJ2-7, with 13 bases aligning to TRBD2. The length of the CDR3 is 14 residues. CDR1 and CDR2 from the germline V gene are SEHNR and FQNEAQ (reference sequence). Germline trimming cut 4 bases from V and 4 bases from J; bases unmatched to any gene: 1. This CDR3 reads CASSSGLAGYEQYV. In DNA, the CDR3 is TGTGCCAGCAGCTCGGGACTAGCGGGATACGAGCAGTACGTC.

The genes are TRBV24-1 and TRBJ1-2; possible D gene TRBD1, 5 bases. This CDR3 region has 13 residues. Germline CDR1 reads KGHDR; CDR2 reads SFDVKD. With 6 bases removed from V and 2 bases from J, the gap between germline ends came to 9 bases. The chain's CDR3 is CATSKAGNYGYTF. The CDR3 DNA reads as TGTGCCACCAGTAAGGCAGGGAACTATGGCTACACCTTC.

This clonotype has at least ten counts. This chain joins TRBV7-8 and TRBJ1-3, with TRBD1 matching 7 bases. Germline loops: CDR1 SGHVS, CDR2 FQNEAQ. This CDR3 contains 16 residues. V trimming: 5 bases; J trimming: 0 bases; junction bases outside the gene matches: 7. The CDR3, as DNA: TGTGCCAGCAGCACACAGGGGATAGGCTCTGGAAACACCATATATTTT. This sequence encodes CASSTQGIGSGNTIYF.

This clonotype was seen only a few times. J is TRBJ1-4 and V is TRBV27; 10 bases are a match to TRBD1. Germline values: CDR1 MNHEY, CDR2 SMNVEV (reference sequence). This CDR3 is 15 amino acids long. The V gene end was trimmed by 0 bases and the J gene end by 7 bases; junction bases not matched to a gene: 2. The CDR3 coding sequence is TGTGCCAGCAGTTTATCGCGGGACAGGGGTGAAAAACTGTTTTTT. Amino acids: CASSLSRDRGEKLFF.

This clonotype was seen once. The chain recombines TRBV2 with TRBJ1-6; 9 nucleotides match TRBD1. The CDR3 consists of 15 residues. V lost 1 base, J lost 8 bases, and 3 bases stayed unmatched. In germline, CDR1 is SNHLY, CDR2 FYNNEI. The CDR3 is CASSEDYRGHSPLHF. CDR3 sequence (DNA): TGTGCCAGCAGTGAAGATTACAGGGGGCATTCACCCCTCCACTTT.

This clonotype was picked up many times. The genes are TRBV19 and TRBJ2-7; the match to TRBD1 covers 9 bases. The CDR3 loop spans 16 amino acids. V was clipped by 0 bases and J by 2 bases; unmatched bases: 5. CDR1 and CDR2 from the germline V gene are LNHDA and SQIVND (reference sequence). CDR3 nucleotides: TGTGCCAGTAGTATAGAGGGACAGGGAGTCCCCTACGAGCAGTACTTC. It encodes CASSIEGQGVPYEQYF.

There are many counts of this clonotype. The rearrangement uses TRBV7-2 and TRBJ2-3, with a possible D match to TRBD1 (6 bases). This CDR3 is built from 14 residues. Germline V lookup: CDR1 SGHTA, CDR2 FQGNSA. Deletions cut 3 bases from V and 3 bases from J, with 10 bases between. The CDR3 region has the DNA TGTGCCAGCAGCTTTCACAGGGAAACAGATACGCAGTATTTT. Encoded protein: CASSFHRETDTQYF.

This chain uses TRBV4-1 with TRBJ2-4, with 8 nucleotides matching TRBD2. CDR3 size: 18 residues. With 0 bases clipped from V and 3 bases from J, the junction kept 10 bases outside the gene matches. Looked up from germline, CDR1 is MGHRA and CDR2 is YSYEKL. CDR3 residues: CASSQDYRSGRYKNIQYF. The CDR3 DNA reads as TGCGCCAGCAGCCAAGATTATAGGAGCGGGAGATACAAAAACATTCAGTACTTC.